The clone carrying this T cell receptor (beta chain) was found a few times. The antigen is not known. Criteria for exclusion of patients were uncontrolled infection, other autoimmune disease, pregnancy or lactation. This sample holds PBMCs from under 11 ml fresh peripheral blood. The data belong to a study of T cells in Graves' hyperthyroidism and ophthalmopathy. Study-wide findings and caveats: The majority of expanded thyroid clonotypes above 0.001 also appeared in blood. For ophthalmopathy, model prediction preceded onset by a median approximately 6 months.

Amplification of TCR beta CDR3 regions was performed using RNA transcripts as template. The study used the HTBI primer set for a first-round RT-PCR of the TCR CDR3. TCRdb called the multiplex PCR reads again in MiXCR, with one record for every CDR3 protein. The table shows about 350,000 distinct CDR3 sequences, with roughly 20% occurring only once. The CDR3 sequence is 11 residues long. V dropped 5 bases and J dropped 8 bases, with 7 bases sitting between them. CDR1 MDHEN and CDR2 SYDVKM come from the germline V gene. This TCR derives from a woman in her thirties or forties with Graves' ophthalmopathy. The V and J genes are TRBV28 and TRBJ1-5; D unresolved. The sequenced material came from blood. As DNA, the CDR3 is TGTGCCAGCAGTCCCGGGGAGCCCCAGCATTTT. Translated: CASSPGEPQHF.